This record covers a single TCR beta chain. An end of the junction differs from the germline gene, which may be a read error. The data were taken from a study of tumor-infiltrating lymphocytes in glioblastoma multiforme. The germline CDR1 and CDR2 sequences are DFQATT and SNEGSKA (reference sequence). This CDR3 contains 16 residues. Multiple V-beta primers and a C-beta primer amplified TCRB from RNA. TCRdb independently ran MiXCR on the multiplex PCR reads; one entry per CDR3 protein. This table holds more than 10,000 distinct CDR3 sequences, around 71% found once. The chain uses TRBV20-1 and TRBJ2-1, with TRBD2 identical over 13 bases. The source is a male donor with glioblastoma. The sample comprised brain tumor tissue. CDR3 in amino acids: CNASRPGLAGMKEQSF. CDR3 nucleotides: TGCAATGCTAGTCGACCGGGACTAGCGGGAATGAAAGAGCAGTCCTTC.